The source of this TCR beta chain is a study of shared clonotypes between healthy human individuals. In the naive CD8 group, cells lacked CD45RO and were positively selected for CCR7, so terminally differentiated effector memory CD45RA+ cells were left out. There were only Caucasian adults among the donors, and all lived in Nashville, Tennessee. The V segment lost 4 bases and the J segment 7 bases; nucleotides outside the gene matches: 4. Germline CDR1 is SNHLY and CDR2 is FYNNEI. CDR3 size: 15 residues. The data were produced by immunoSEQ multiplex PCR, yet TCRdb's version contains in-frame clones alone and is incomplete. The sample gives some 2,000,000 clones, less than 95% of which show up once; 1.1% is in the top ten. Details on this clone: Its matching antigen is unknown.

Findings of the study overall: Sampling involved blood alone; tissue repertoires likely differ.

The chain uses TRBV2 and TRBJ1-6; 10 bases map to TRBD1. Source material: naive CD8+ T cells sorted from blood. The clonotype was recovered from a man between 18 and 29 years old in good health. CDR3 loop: CASSGQGAHNSPLHF. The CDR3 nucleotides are TGTGCCAGCAGTGGACAGGGGGCGCACAATTCACCCCTCCACTTT.